This record looks at one T cell receptor beta chain sequence and its context. The antigen remains undetermined. The data were obtained in a study of shared clonotypes between healthy human individuals. Cells designated naive CD8 were CD45RO-negative and were positively selected for CCR7, with terminally differentiated effector memory CD45RA+ cells excluded. Those who donated were healthy HIV-negative adults, with no recent acute infections or vaccinations reported. Findings and limits, study-wide: Among donors, sharing of clonotypes was expected to be affected by sequencing depth.

Profiled with immunoSEQ multiplex PCR; TCRdb holds only in-frame clones, not every one. The profile covers 550,000 to 750,000 clones, with 92% appearing a single time and 24% taken by the ten largest. This clonotype was obtained from a man aged 25 to 40 in good health. The material sequenced was naive CD8+ T cells sorted from blood.

The chain's CDR3 is CASSQERTRGYEQYF. In DNA, the CDR3 is TGCGCCAGCAGCCAAGAAAGGACTAGGGGGTACGAGCAGTACTTC. J is TRBJ2-7 and V is TRBV4-3, with D maybe TRBD2 (7 bases). Germline assignment: CDR1 LGHNA and CDR2 YSLEER. This CDR3 has 15 residues. Trimming removed 0 bases from V and 4 bases from J, with 13 bases in between.